The present T cell receptor (beta chain) was sequenced within a study of T-cell memory formation after mild COVID-19. Points on this clonotype: Its target is unknown.

TCRdb fed the 5' RACE reads into MiXCR, producing one record per CDR3 protein. This repertoire shows 300,000 to 350,000 distinct CDR3 sequences, roughly an eighth found once; its top ten account for roughly a fifth. Study outcomes and limitations: A subset of responding clones appeared in pre-infection memory, suggesting cross-reactive memory joined.

The V segment lost 6 bases and the J segment 8 bases; nucleotides outside the gene matches: 11. The CDR3 runs to 14 residues. The specimen sequenced was PBMCs or a T cell subset sorted from them (not recorded which). The sequence came from a man between 18 and 35 years old who had mild COVID-19 (a few samples of this study predate the infection). Cell type and time point are not known. The rearrangement uses TRBV12-3 or TRBV12-4 and TRBJ1-2; 8 bases are a match to TRBD1. CDR3 protein: CASRTSGQGVGYTF. CDR3 nucleotide sequence: TGTGCCAGCAGGACCTCAGGACAGGGAGTGGGCTACACCTTC.